One sample yielded the 27 T cell receptor beta chains listed below, sequenced in a study of T-cell reconstitution after alpha-beta-depleted transplantation in children (dated by TCRdb to the mid-2010s). The treatment or condition label here, explained by the study, means: allogeneic hematopoietic cell transplantation with graft depleted of TCRalphabeta T cells and CD19 B cells. Libraries were prepared through PCR. The listed sequencing device is Illumina HiSeq 2500. TCR library preparation used molecular barcoding, with unique molecular identifiers applied to normalize quantification of the TCRbeta repertoire. TCRdb reworked the public reads: Q25 trimming with fastp, MiXCR clone assembly, productive beta chains retained. Rows are unified per CDR3 protein, each entry keeping the most common DNA and genes. The sample records hundreds of thousands of distinct CDR3 sequences, over 10% of which are singletons. The top ten clones comprise roughly 2.3% of the sample.

The material sequenced was PBMCs, mostly from graft donor cells, taken 360 days after TCRalphabeta/CD19-depleted stem cell transplant. Every receptor here comes from a male patient younger than 18 who had a stem cell transplant for acute myeloid leukemia, so the T cells may come from the graft donor.

The genes are TRBV28 and TRBJ2-2, with unresolved D. Germline assignment: CDR1 MDHEN and CDR2 SYDVKM. This CDR3 is built from 16 residues. The CDR3 DNA follows: TGTGCATACCCGACCAAGGGCCACCAGAACACCGGGGAGCTGTTTTTT. It translates to CAYPTKGHQNTGELFF.

The table lists this clonotype with many counts. The chain combines TRBV27 with TRBJ2-1; 10 nucleotides line up with TRBD2. The CDR3 spans 16 residues. Per germline, CDR1 MNHEY and CDR2 SMNVEV (reference sequence). The junction had 10 bases not matched to a gene; V was cut back by 2 bases and J by 9 bases. The CDR3 sequence is CASSLEASGRWGEQFF. The CDR3 DNA sequence: TGTGCCAGCAGTTTAGAGGCTAGCGGGAGATGGGGTGAGCAGTTCTTC.

J is TRBJ2-5 and V is TRBV7-2; D call uncertain. Germline V lookup: CDR1 SGHTA, CDR2 FQGNSA. Trimming left V 2 bases short and J 8 bases short, with 6 bases between. The length of the CDR3 is 11 residues. The CDR3 spells CASSLLRTQYF. For the CDR3, the DNA is TGTGCCAGCAGCTTACTGAGAACCCAGTACTTC.

This clonotype appeared many times. V usage is TRBV20-1 and J usage is TRBJ2-2; D is uncertain. The V and J ends lost 1 base and 10 bases respectively, with 13 bases between them. The CDR3 consists of 13 residues. CDR1 and CDR2 (germline): DFQATT, SNEGSKA (reference sequence). The CDR3 DNA follows: TGCAGTGCTAGAGGCCCCCAGCCAGAGGAGCTGTTTTTT. Translation gives CSARGPQPEELFF.

J is TRBJ1-2 and V is TRBV5-1; D possibly corresponds to TRBD1 (6 bases). Germline CDR1 and CDR2: SGHRS and YFSETQ. Trimming cost V 4 bases and J 2 bases, with 18 bases left between them. The CDR3 is 16 amino acids. The CDR3 nucleotides are TGCGCCAGCAGCATTTCAGAGGGGACATGGAACTATGGCTACACCTTC. Protein product: CASSISEGTWNYGYTF.

This clonotype was found a few times. The chain joins TRBV6-2 or TRBV6-3 to TRBJ2-7, with 12 bases identical to TRBD1. Germline V lookup: CDR1 MNHEY, CDR2 SVGEGT. The CDR3 consists of 13 residues. Unmatched junction bases numbered 4, after V lost 6 bases and J lost 7 bases. The CDR3 sequence is CASRGQGAPEQYF. As DNA, the CDR3 is TGTGCCAGCAGGGGACAGGGGGCGCCTGAGCAGTACTTC.

V usage is TRBV12-3 or TRBV12-4 and J usage is TRBJ1-4, with D perhaps TRBD1 (6 bases). V dropped 3 bases and J dropped 2 bases, with 10 bases sitting between them. The CDR3 loop spans 15 amino acids. The CDR3: CASSLGQGTNEKLFF. The CDR3, as DNA: TGTGCCAGCAGTTTGGGGCAGGGGACTAATGAAAAACTGTTTTTT.

This clonotype was counted many times. The chain links TRBV6-2 or TRBV6-3 to TRBJ1-2, with D unclear. CDR3 length: 12 amino acids. With 6 bases removed from V and 3 bases from J, the gap between germline ends came to 8 bases. Germline V gives CDR1 MNHEY, CDR2 SVGEGT. The CDR3 DNA follows: TGTGCCAGCAGAGAGGGTTACTATGGCTACACCTTC. Encoded protein: CASREGYYGYTF.

This clonotype has only a few counts. The CDR3 DNA sequence: TGTGCCAGCAGCGCTAAGGGGGGGACAAAAAAAGAGACCCAGTACTTC. Its translation: CASSAKGGTKKETQYF. This chain uses TRBV2 with TRBJ2-5, with D possibly matching TRBD2 (7 bases). The V and J ends lost 6 bases and 3 bases respectively, with 20 bases between them. Germline assignment: CDR1 SNHLY and CDR2 FYNNEI. The length of the CDR3 is 16 residues.

Of note for this clonotype: This may arise from a read error, as a much more abundant clone is one base away. V and J are TRBV28 and TRBJ2-7, with D hard to call. CDR1 is MDHEN and CDR2 is SYDVKM in the germline V gene. CDR3 length: 13 amino acids. CDR3 nucleotides: TGTGCCAGCAGTTTGGACGGGTTCTACGAGGAGTACTTC. Translating gives CASSLDGFYEEYF.

This chain uses TRBV28 with TRBJ2-7; TRBD2 might be the D (5 bases). Germline CDR1 reads MDHEN; CDR2 reads SYDVKM. V dropped 2 bases and J dropped 5 bases, with 16 bases sitting between them. The CDR3 runs 15 residues. CDR3 DNA: TGTGCCAGCAGTTTAAGTATCGCTAGCCTCGACGAGCAGTACTTC. Amino acids: CASSLSIASLDEQYF.

This clonotype appeared a few times. The rearrangement uses TRBV7-9 and TRBJ2-1; D may be TRBD2 (5 bases). This CDR3 region has 17 residues. Germline values: CDR1 SEHNR, CDR2 FQNEAQ (reference sequence). V lost 5 bases and J lost 2, with 19 bases in between. CDR3 sequence reads: CASSPTPVALTYNEQFF. The CDR3 DNA sequence: TGTGCCAGCAGCCCGACGCCTGTAGCGCTTACCTACAATGAGCAGTTCTTC.

This rearrangement joins TRBV20-1 to TRBJ1-5, with no clear D. This CDR3 spans 12 amino acids. Germline CDR1 reads DFQATT; CDR2 reads SNEGSKA (reference sequence). The V end was cut by 4 bases, the J end by 7 bases, with 11 bases between. CDR3 residues: CSATGIGQPQHF. For the CDR3, the DNA is TGCAGTGCTACGGGTATTGGGCAGCCCCAGCATTTT.

Ten or more counts support this clonotype. The V call is TRBV5-1, the J call TRBJ2-5, with D perhaps TRBD2 (6 bases). V was cut by 0 bases and J by 5 bases, with 17 bases left in between. Germline values: CDR1 SGHRS, CDR2 YFSETQ. CDR3 length: 16 amino acids. The CDR3 DNA reads as TGCGCCAGCAGCTTGGTATTTCGGGAGTGGTGGGAGACCCAGTACTTC. Protein: CASSLVFREWWETQYF. Based on the CDR3 plus reference TRBV5-1 and TRBJ2-5, the full variable domain is KAGVTQTPRYLIKTRGQQVTLSCSPISGHRSVSWYQQTPGQGLQFLFEYFSETQRNKGNFPGRFSGRQFSNSRSEMNVSTLELGDSALYLCASSLVFREWWETQYFGPGTRLLVL.

This clonotype was detected once. A much larger clone lies one base from this, so it may be a read error. This chain joins TRBV14 and TRBJ2-5; 8 nucleotides align to TRBD2. CDR3 size: 16 residues. The V gene's germline CDR1 is SGHDN and CDR2 FVKESK. The CDR3 DNA sequence: TGTGCCAGCAGCCAAGATCGGACTAGCAGACAAGAGACCGAGTACTTC. Its protein is CASSQDRTSRQETEYF.

V is TRBV20-1 and J is TRBJ1-5; D is uncertain. The germline gives CDR1 DFQATT, CDR2 SNEGSKA (reference sequence). The CDR3 contains 12 residues. V was pared by 3 bases and J by 2 bases, with 5 bases between. The CDR3 region has the DNA TGCAGTGCTAGGGGTGGCAATCAGCCCCAGCATTTT. It translates to CSARGGNQPQHF.

This clonotype was recorded a few times. J is TRBJ2-4 and V is TRBV15; 11 nucleotides match TRBD2. This CDR3 comprises 18 residues. Germline-derived CDR1 and CDR2 are LNHNV and YYDKDF (reference sequence). V shed 3 bases and J 0 bases; nucleotides not matched to a gene: 7. The CDR3 DNA is TGTGCCACCAGCAGGACTAGCGGGATACCTCTAGCCAAAAACATTCAGTACTTC. It encodes CATSRTSGIPLAKNIQYF.

This clonotype turned up a few times. The chain has TRBV28 and TRBJ2-7, with TRBD1 as a possible D gene (5 bases). The V and J ends lost 7 bases and 9 bases respectively, with 16 bases between them. The CDR3 is made up of 12 amino acids. Germline V gene lookup returns CDR1 MDHEN and CDR2 SYDVKM. The CDR3 DNA is TGTGCCAGCAAGTCAGGGAATATTGGGCAGTACTTC. Protein sequence: CASKSGNIGQYF. Supplemented by reference TRBV28 and TRBJ2-7, the full variable domain reads DVKVTQSSRYLVKRTGEKVFLECVQDMDHENMFWYRQDPGLGLRLIYFSYDVKMKEKGDIPEGYSVSREKKERFSLILESASTNQTSMYLCASKSGNIGQYFGPGTRLTVT.

The V call is TRBV10-3, the J call TRBJ1-4; TRBD1 is a possible D gene (5 bases). The length of the CDR3 is 14 residues. V lost 6 bases and J lost 8, with 16 bases in between. Germline V gives CDR1 ENHRY, CDR2 SYGVKD. The CDR3 region is CAISAGTTNEKLFF. The CDR3 DNA follows: TGTGCCATCAGCGCGGGGACCACGAACGAAAAACTGTTTTTT.

The chain is built from TRBV29-1 and TRBJ2-5, with 9 bases that match TRBD1. The V gene end was trimmed by 7 bases and the J gene end by 1 base; junction bases not matched to a gene: 10. Germline assignment: CDR1 SQVTM and CDR2 ANQGSEA. This CDR3 contains 15 residues. DNA for the CDR3: TGCAGCGCGGGGACAGGGTGGTTGGGCCAAGAGACCCAGTACTTC. Encoded protein: CSAGTGWLGQETQYF.

In this sample, this clonotype turned up a few times. The J gene is TRBJ2-7, the V gene TRBV20-1; D may be TRBD1 or TRBD2 (5 bases each). The germline V and J ends were trimmed by 3 bases and 4 bases, with 19 bases remaining between them. The CDR3 has 15 residues. Germline V gives CDR1 DFQATT, CDR2 SNEGSKA (reference sequence). The CDR3 spells CSASGQGRRGYEQYF. DNA for the CDR3: TGCAGTGCTAGTGGGCAGGGTAGGAGAGGGTACGAGCAGTACTTC.

The chain uses TRBV24-1 and TRBJ2-1; TRBD1 is a possible D gene (6 bases). CDR1 is KGHDR and CDR2 is SFDVKD in the germline V gene. This CDR3 is built from 15 residues. V was pared by 1 base and J by 1 base, with 7 bases between. CDR3 bases: TGTGCCACCAGTGATTTAGGGGGTTCCTACAATGAGCAGTTCTTC. As protein: CATSDLGGSYNEQFF.

The table lists this clonotype with a few counts. One junction end does not reproduce the germline sequence, and a read error may be involved. The genes are TRBV7-7 and TRBJ2-7, with 7 nucleotides matching TRBD1. CDR3 length: 13 residues. Germline CDR1 reads SSHAT; CDR2 reads FNYEAQ (reference sequence). The CDR3, as DNA: TGTGCTAGCAAAGGGGGCCGCCCCTACGAGCAGTACTTC. It encodes CASKGGRPYEQYF.

This clonotype was seen ten or more times. This chain links TRBV29-1 with TRBJ2-1; TRBD2 might be the D (6 bases). The CDR3 is made up of 14 amino acids. Germline V gives CDR1 SQVTM, CDR2 ANQGSEA. V was pared by 4 bases and J by 7 bases, with 17 bases between. As DNA, the CDR3 is TGCAGCGTTGTGGCCCTAGCGAGAGGGAATGAGCAGTTCTTC. Protein: CSVVALARGNEQFF.

This clonotype was found many times. V is TRBV28 and J is TRBJ2-1; D may be TRBD1 or TRBD2 (7 bases each). From germline, CDR1 is MDHEN and CDR2 SYDVKM. Trimming stripped 5 bases from V and 1 base from J, with 15 bases between. The CDR3 has 16 amino acids. CDR3 region: CASSPRGRGSYNEQFF. The DNA of the CDR3 is TGTGCCAGCAGTCCTAGGGGGCGGGGGTCCTACAATGAGCAGTTCTTC.

The CDR3 loop is CASSPPPGLGTGRNEQFF. In DNA form, the CDR3 reads TGTGCCAGCAGTCCACCTCCAGGTCTAGGGACAGGCCGGAATGAGCAGTTCTTC. The chain links TRBV27 to TRBJ2-1; 8 nucleotides align to TRBD1. V lost 5 bases, J lost 7 bases, and 19 bases stayed unmatched. The CDR3 has 18 amino acids. Looked up from germline, CDR1 is MNHEY and CDR2 is SMNVEV (reference sequence).

In this sample, this clonotype turned up a few times. The chain joins TRBV28 to TRBJ2-3, with TRBD2 matching 7 bases. The CDR3 is made up of 16 amino acids. CDR1 and CDR2 (germline): MDHEN, SYDVKM. The J segment lost 2 bases and the V segment lost 3 bases, leaving 8 bases of the junction unmatched. In DNA form, the CDR3 reads TGTGCCAGCAGTTTTAACGTCGCGGGAGACACAGATACGCAGTATTTT. Translation: CASSFNVAGDTDTQYF.